This entry features one T cell receptor beta chain sequence. Its cognate antigen has yet to be identified. Within one base of it there is no much larger clone, and no base qualities were kept. In Seattle, one collaborating source enrolled patients while the infection was active and tracked those patients longitudinally over the course of disease. Collaborating institutions collected whole blood in K2EDTA tubes following their own protocols. For TCRbeta analysis, collaborator samples were shipped as frozen whole blood, as isolated PBMCs, or as DNA extracted from either sample type. The CDR3 numbers 19 residues from cysteine through phenylalanine. Only the CDR3 DNA is retained, 57 bases long and in frame from the first base. This entry comes from a study of blood T cell repertoires in COVID-19 (dated by TCRdb to the early 2020s). General notes on the study: Samples from collaborators originated in the United States, Italy and Spain and spanned both the acute and convalescent phases of COVID-19. The material from the prospective study consisted of cDNA or gDNA derived from T cells, B-cell-depleted T cells, or PBMCs. Subjects who had been exposed to COVID-19, were actively infected with it, or had recovered from it provided the deeply sampled blood TCRbeta repertoires that made up the dataset. A freely available public database, intended as a resource for researchers studying the immune response to SARS-CoV-2, is where the repertoires were released. The samples were drawn from two sources: the first 160 participants of the ongoing ImmuneRACE study, and 1,000 to 1,500 subjects contributed by 6 global collaborators. Nearly every sample came with metadata listing a de-identified subject ID, COVID-19 status, age in years and sex. Where available, HLA class I and class II types were obtained from metadata supplied by the sample provider rather than from assay-based typing.

The immunoSEQ Assay, a bias-controlled multiplex PCR, was used to amplify TCRbeta CDR3 regions from genomic DNA. Per the original workflow: The number of nucleated cells in each sample was estimated by amplification of reference gene primers within the assay. To quantify the absolute abundance of each unique TCRbeta CDR3 rearrangement, sequence reads were collapsed and filtered. For each sample, productive Simpson clonality was calculated by taking the square root of Simpson's diversity index across productive rearrangements. TCRdb obtained this table from immuneACCESS and retained in-frame rearrangements with V and J assigned. These tables miss some clones; where compared with another copy, unresolved V genes account for less than half of the shortfall, and the remainder is unexplained. That table gives V, J and clone size, and the DNA gave D and trimming. Present in this sample are about 360,000 clones, about 86% of which were seen just once. Just over 7% of the sample is taken by the ten largest.

Paper-wide results and their limitations: Clinical and demographic metadata were provided uncurated, with the amount varying by source and participant.

In this chain, TRBV21-1 is recombined with TRBJ1-2. TRBV21-1 is a pseudogene locus. Sequencing input: peripheral blood. The TCR comes from a woman aged 55-69 years with COVID-19, enrolled during active disease. The CDR3 region: CASSKDRGVPGPQNYGYTF. The base sequence is TGTGCCAGCAGCAAAGATCGGGGGGTTCCGGGTCCCCAGAACTATGGCTACACCTTC.